Each of the 32 T cell receptor beta chains below was sequenced from the same sample in a study of cytomegalovirus exposure and HLA in healthy donors. The protocol was immunoSEQ multiplex PCR, while the TCRdb copy is restricted to in-frame clones and leaves out a portion. The table lists about 160,000 clones, about 96% of them singletons, with 0.8% to 1% in the top ten. Source material: PBMCs. These receptors all come from a woman under 30 in good health and CMV-seronegative.

The chain couples TRBV6-5 to TRBJ2-5; 7 bases are a match to TRBD1. The CDR3 consists of 15 residues. Germline-derived CDR1 and CDR2 are MNHEY and SVGAGI. V lost 0 bases to trimming and J lost 3 bases; unmatched junction nucleotides: 4. The CDR3 spells CASSYSDRNEETQYF. CDR3 DNA: TGTGCCAGCAGTTACTCGGACAGGAACGAAGAGACCCAGTACTTC.

The chain has TRBV19 and TRBJ1-3; possibly TRBD1 for D (5 bases). The V end was cut by 3 bases, the J end by 8 bases, with 11 bases between. The CDR3 runs 13 residues. The germline V gene encodes CDR1 LNHDA and CDR2 SQIVND (reference sequence). In DNA, the CDR3 is TGTGCCAGTAGTATCCAGGGTCGAGACACCATATATTTT. As protein: CASSIQGRDTIYF.

This sequence joins TRBV4-2 and TRBJ1-2; D not resolved. Germline loops: CDR1 LGHNA, CDR2 YNFKEQ. V was clipped by 0 bases and J by 4 bases, with 15 bases between them. The CDR3 is made up of 16 amino acids. The CDR3 is CASSQDVFSESYGYTF. CDR3 coding DNA: TGTGCCAGCAGCCAAGACGTCTTTAGCGAGTCCTATGGCTACACCTTC.

The chain is built from TRBV29-1 and TRBJ2-3, with TRBD1 identical over 7 bases. Germline V gene data show CDR1 as SQVTM and CDR2 as ANQGSEA. There are 13 residues in the CDR3. The V and J ends lost 6 bases and 2 bases, in that order; junction bases with no gene match: 5. CDR3 coding DNA: TGCAGCGTGGGACAGCTTCCCACAGATACGCAGTATTTT. Translation gives CSVGQLPTDTQYF.

The V and J genes are TRBV6-6 and TRBJ1-1; D is unclear. The CDR3 totals 11 residues. CDR1 is MNHNY, CDR2 SVGAGI, per germline (reference sequence). The ends were cut back, 2 bases at V and 11 bases at J, with 9 bases in the middle. Here the CDR3 reads CASSYGELAFF. The CDR3 DNA reads TGTGCCAGCAGTTACGGGGAGCTGGCTTTCTTT.

The rearrangement links TRBV7-6 to TRBJ2-3; 7 bases match TRBD1. This CDR3 is built from 14 residues. In germline, CDR1 is SGHVS, CDR2 FNYEAQ. The ends lost 3 bases at V and 3 bases at J; junction bases unmatched: 3. Here the CDR3 DNA reads TGTGCCAGCAGCTTGTACAGGGGAACAGATACGCAGTATTTT. Translation: CASSLYRGTDTQYF.

Concerning this clone itself: One end of the junction is discordant with germline, which a read error may explain. The chain joins TRBV19 to TRBJ2-4; 10 bases are a match to TRBD1. CDR3 length: 16 residues. Germline V gene sequence: CDR1 LNHDA, CDR2 SQIVND (reference sequence). In nucleotides, the CDR3 is TGTGCCAGTAGTATTAGGACAGGGGGTTGGAAAAACATTCAATACTTC. Translation gives CASSIRTGGWKNIQYF.

The chain uses TRBV13 and TRBJ2-3; 8 nucleotides agree with TRBD2. Germline V gene lookup returns CDR1 PRHDT and CDR2 FYEKMQ (reference sequence). This CDR3 is 16 amino acids long. Trimming removed 1 base from V and 2 bases from J; junction bases left unmatched: 5. Written as DNA, the CDR3 is TGTGCCAGCAGCTTAGCTCGGCGGGGGGACACAGATACGCAGTATTTT. This gives the protein CASSLARRGDTDTQYF. The full variable domain, rest sourced from reference TRBV13 and TRBJ2-3, is AAGVIQSPRHLIKEKRETATLKCYPIPRHDTVYWYQQGPGQDPQFLISFYEKMQSDKGSIPDRFSAQQFSDYHSELNMSSLELGDSALYFCASSLARRGDTDTQYFGPGTRLTVL.

The genes are TRBV2 and TRBJ2-5, with 9 positions matching TRBD2. The CDR3 totals 14 residues. Per germline, CDR1 SNHLY and CDR2 FYNNEI. V was clipped by 11 bases and J by 5 bases; unmatched bases: 12. The CDR3 reads CAGGTSRGAETQYF. Written as DNA, the CDR3 is TGTGCCGGGGGGACTAGCCGGGGGGCTGAGACCCAGTACTTC.

This clone was seen only once. The CDR3 protein is CASSELGAEGAFF. CDR3 nucleotides: TGTGCCAGCAGTGAATTGGGAGCTGAGGGAGCTTTCTTT. The chain employs TRBV25-1 and TRBJ1-1, with no clear D. With 1 base removed from V and 10 bases from J, the gap between germline ends came to 13 bases. This CDR3 is built from 13 residues. Germline CDR1 is MGHDK and CDR2 is SYGVNS.

The V and J genes are TRBV2 and TRBJ2-1, with D maybe TRBD1 (5 bases). CDR3 length equals 14 residues. CDR1 is SNHLY and CDR2 is FYNNEI in the germline V gene. V gave up 3 bases and J gave up 4 bases, with 10 bases separating them. The CDR3 DNA follows: TGTGCCAGCAGTGACCAGGGTACGTACAATGAGCAGTTCTTC. Protein sequence: CASSDQGTYNEQFF.

The V and J genes are TRBV12-5 and TRBJ2-7; 9 bases map to TRBD1. The germline gives CDR1 LGHNT, CDR2 FRNRAP. This CDR3 is 14 amino acids long. V was pared by 2 bases and J by 5 bases, with 4 bases of the junction left unmatched. CDR3 nucleotide sequence: TGTGCTAGTGGTTTGTGGGGACAGGGCCACGAGCAGTACTTC. This sequence encodes CASGLWGQGHEQYF.

The CDR3 protein is CASSIRGNQPQHF. In DNA form, the CDR3 reads TGTGCCAGCAGCATACGGGGCAATCAGCCCCAGCATTTT. V gene TRBV7-2 combines with J gene TRBJ1-5; D ambiguous. This CDR3 has 13 residues. The germline V gene has CDR1 SGHTA and CDR2 FQGNSA. Between the trimmed V and J ends, which lost 5 bases and 2 bases, there was a span of 7 bases.

This chain joins TRBV18 and TRBJ2-3; 10 bases are a match to TRBD1. The CDR3 sequence is 17 residues long. J lost 1 base, V lost 4 bases, and 8 bases had no gene match. CDR1 is KGHSH and CDR2 is LQKENI in the germline V gene. CDR3 region: CASSLQTGGAGTDTQYF. CDR3 bases: TGTGCCAGCTCACTCCAGACAGGGGGCGCAGGCACAGATACGCAGTATTTT.

This clone was found a few times. Other DNA sequences within the sample encode an identical CDR3. The chain is built from TRBV7-9 and TRBJ1-1; tentatively, D is TRBD1 (5 bases). V was clipped by 2 bases and J by 1 base, with 5 bases between them. Germline CDR1 reads SEHNR; CDR2 reads FQNEAQ (reference sequence). CDR3 length: 13 amino acids. The CDR3 DNA is TGTGCCAGCAGCTTAACAGGGAACACTGAAGCTTTCTTT. Translated: CASSLTGNTEAFF. The full variable domain, its missing parts supplied by reference TRBV7-9 and TRBJ1-1, is DTGVSQNPRHKITKRGQNVTFRCDPISEHNRLYWYRQTLGQGPEFLTYFQNEAQLEKSRLLSDRFSAERPKGSFSTLEIQRTEQGDSAMYLCASSLTGNTEAFFGQGTRLTVV.

The chain couples TRBV6-1 to TRBJ1-2, with D unresolved. V lost 0 bases and J 3 bases, leaving 5 bases between the germline ends. Germline CDR1 and CDR2: MNHNS and SASEGT. The CDR3 loop spans 13 amino acids. CDR3 amino acids: CASSEATYYGYTF. CDR3 sequence (DNA): TGTGCCAGCAGTGAAGCTACATACTATGGCTACACCTTC.

The chain is built from TRBV5-6 and TRBJ1-2, with TRBD1 matching 8 bases. J gave up 5 bases and V 0 bases, and 3 bases lay outside the gene matches. Per the germline V gene, CDR1 is SGHDT and CDR2 is YYEEEE. This CDR3 contains 14 residues. The CDR3 loop reads CASSLAGGEYGYTF. CDR3 DNA sequence: TGTGCCAGCAGCTTGGCAGGGGGCGAGTATGGCTACACCTTC.

CDR3 region: CASSMGGRIYEQYF. CDR3 DNA: TGTGCCAGCAGCATGGGGGGGCGGATCTACGAGCAGTACTTC. The gene calls are TRBV6-6 and TRBJ2-7, with a possible D match to TRBD2 (7 bases). CDR3 length equals 14 residues. Trimming cost V 6 bases and J 3 bases, with 15 bases left between them. From germline, CDR1 is MNHNY and CDR2 SVGAGI (reference sequence).

The genes are TRBV11-2 and TRBJ2-3; 8 nucleotides agree with TRBD2. CDR3 length: 19 residues. CDR1 SGHAT and CDR2 FQNNGV come from the germline V gene. The J segment lost 3 bases and the V segment lost 1 base, leaving 15 bases of the junction unmatched. The DNA for the CDR3 is TGTGCCAGCAGCTTAGGACGAGGACTAAGGGGACTAGTAACAGATACGCAGTATTTT. Translated, it gives CASSLGRGLRGLVTDTQYF.

This sequence joins TRBV5-5 and TRBJ2-7; D perhaps matches TRBD1 (6 bases). Germline values: CDR1 SGHKS, CDR2 YYEKEE (reference sequence). There are 15 residues in the CDR3. The V and J ends lost 4 bases and 2 bases respectively, with 16 bases between them. The CDR3 here is CASSQYPGTTYEQYF. The CDR3 coding sequence is TGTGCCAGCAGCCAATATCCCGGGACAACCTACGAGCAGTACTTC.

This clone occurred once. The same CDR3 can be traced to other DNA sequences in this sample. The chain combines TRBV5-1 with TRBJ2-3; D unresolved. The CDR3 runs to 14 residues. Trimming took off 0 bases at V and 2 bases at J, with 7 bases between the two ends. Germline V gene sequence: CDR1 SGHRS, CDR2 YFSETQ. This chain's CDR3 is CASSLGLSTDTQYF. The CDR3 DNA follows: TGCGCCAGCAGCTTGGGACTTTCCACAGATACGCAGTATTTT. The full variable domain, with the rest looked up from reference TRBV5-1 and TRBJ2-3, is KAGVTQTPRYLIKTRGQQVTLSCSPISGHRSVSWYQQTPGQGLQFLFEYFSETQRNKGNFPGRFSGRQFSNSRSEMNVSTLELGDSALYLCASSLGLSTDTQYFGPGTRLTVL.

This clone occurred a few times. V and J are TRBV27 and TRBJ1-1; possibly TRBD1 for D (5 bases). Trimming cost V 5 bases and J 0 bases, with 13 bases left between them. This CDR3 comprises 15 residues. Germline CDR1 is MNHEY and CDR2 is SMNVEV (reference sequence). The CDR3 sequence is CASSPFQGMNTEAFF. CDR3 sequence (DNA): TGTGCCAGCAGTCCATTCCAGGGAATGAACACTGAAGCTTTCTTT.

The CDR3 is CASSLETVSYEQYF. As DNA, the CDR3 is TGTGCCAGCAGCTTAGAGACAGTCTCCTACGAGCAGTACTTC. V usage is TRBV11-2 and J usage is TRBJ2-7; a weak D match, TRBD1 (5 bases). The germline V gene encodes CDR1 SGHAT and CDR2 FQNNGV. CDR3 length: 14 amino acids. Trimming shortened V by 0 bases and J by 0 bases, and 6 bases separated the two germline ends.

This chain connects TRBV7-2 to TRBJ2-7; TRBD2 matches at 11 bases. CDR3 length equals 17 residues. Germline-derived CDR1 and CDR2 are SGHTA and FQGNSA. With 5 bases clipped from V and 2 bases from J, the junction kept 11 bases outside the gene matches. The CDR3: CASSPGVAGGLAYEQYF. CDR3 in DNA: TGTGCCAGCAGCCCCGGGGTAGCGGGGGGGCTGGCCTACGAGCAGTACTTC.

The V and J genes are TRBV19 and TRBJ2-1, with TRBD2 identical over 15 bases. The CDR3 runs to 16 residues. Germline values: CDR1 LNHDA, CDR2 SQIVND (reference sequence). V trimming: 6 bases; J trimming: 15 bases; junction bases outside the gene matches: 15. The CDR3 loop reads CASREWTSGGAYALFF. The CDR3 DNA sequence: TGTGCCAGTAGGGAGTGGACTAGCGGGGGGGCCTACGCTCTGTTCTTC.

This clone was seen once. The chain has TRBV7-2 and TRBJ2-6, with a weak D call TRBD1 (6 bases). The CDR3 runs to 15 residues. Trimming left V 5 bases short and J 4 bases short, with 12 bases between. CDR1 and CDR2 (germline): SGHTA, FQGNSA. DNA of the CDR3: TGTGCCAGCAGCGCGACAGGTAGAGGGGCCAACGTCCTGACTTTC. Protein sequence: CASSATGRGANVLTF.

The chain recombines TRBV30 with TRBJ2-5; 9 bases fit TRBD2. This CDR3 comprises 16 residues. In germline, CDR1 is GTSNPN, CDR2 SVGIG (reference sequence). V lost 0 bases to trimming and J lost 4 bases; unmatched junction nucleotides: 9. CDR3 amino acids: CAWSVQLAGNRETQYF. The CDR3 DNA is TGTGCCTGGAGTGTACAGCTAGCGGGGAACAGAGAGACCCAGTACTTC.

J is TRBJ2-7 and V is TRBV6-1; TRBD1 aligns across 8 bases. The CDR3 is 13 residues long. The V segment lost 6 bases and the J segment 2 bases; nucleotides outside the gene matches: 3. From germline, CDR1 is MNHNS and CDR2 SASEGT. The chain's CDR3 is CASRSGQAYEQYF. CDR3 bases: TGTGCCAGCAGATCGGGACAGGCCTACGAGCAGTACTTC.

The chain recombines TRBV19 with TRBJ1-2, with a possible D match to TRBD1 (6 bases). This CDR3 spans 14 amino acids. Germline V gene lookup returns CDR1 LNHDA and CDR2 SQIVND (reference sequence). The ends were cut back, 5 bases at V and 7 bases at J, with 17 bases in the middle. In nucleotides, the CDR3 is TGTGCCAGTAGTCCGGGGACACAGATAGCTGGCTACACCTTC. Its protein is CASSPGTQIAGYTF.

CDR3 protein: CASSGTSGVHSYNEQFF. CDR3 sequence (DNA): TGTGCCAGCAGTGGGACTAGCGGGGTGCACTCCTACAATGAGCAGTTCTTC. This chain links TRBV6-1 with TRBJ2-1, with 12 bases lining up with TRBD2. The CDR3 totals 17 residues. Germline trimming cut 4 bases from V and 0 bases from J; bases unmatched to any gene: 4. Germline assignment: CDR1 MNHNS and CDR2 SASEGT.

The chain combines TRBV11-2 with TRBJ2-5, with TRBD1 identical over 8 bases. Germline loops: CDR1 SGHAT, CDR2 FQNNGV. Trimming took 6 bases from V and 2 from J; bases not matched to a gene: 2. The CDR3 length is 13 residues. The CDR3 DNA reads as TGTGCCAGCAGGGACAGGGCTCAAGAGACCCAGTACTTC. Translation gives CASRDRAQETQYF.

This clone was found once. The chain has TRBV21-1 and TRBJ1-2; the DNA was not used to check the table's D call, TRBD1. TRBV21-1 is termed a pseudogene. The length of the CDR3 is 15 residues. The CDR3 region is CASSKVGTDDYGYTF. The CDR3 DNA is TGTGCCAGCAGCAAAGTAGGGACAGACGACTATGGCTACACCTTC.